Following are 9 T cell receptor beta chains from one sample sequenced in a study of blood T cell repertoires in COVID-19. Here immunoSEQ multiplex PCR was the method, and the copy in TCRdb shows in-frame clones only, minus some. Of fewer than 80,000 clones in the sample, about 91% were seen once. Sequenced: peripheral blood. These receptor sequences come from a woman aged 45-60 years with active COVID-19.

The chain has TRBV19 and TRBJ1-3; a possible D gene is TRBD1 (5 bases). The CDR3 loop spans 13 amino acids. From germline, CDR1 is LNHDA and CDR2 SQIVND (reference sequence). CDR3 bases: TGTGCTATGGGGCCCTCCGGGGGAAACACCATATATTTT. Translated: CAMGPSGGNTIYF.

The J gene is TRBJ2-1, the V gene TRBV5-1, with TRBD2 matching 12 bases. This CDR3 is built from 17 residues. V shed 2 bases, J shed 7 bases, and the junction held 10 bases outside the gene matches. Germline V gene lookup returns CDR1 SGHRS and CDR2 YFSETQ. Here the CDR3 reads CASSLQPGLAGINEQFF. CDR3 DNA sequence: TGCGCCAGCAGCTTACAACCGGGACTAGCGGGTATAAATGAGCAGTTCTTC. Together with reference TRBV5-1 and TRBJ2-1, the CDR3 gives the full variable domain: KAGVTQTPRYLIKTRGQQVTLSCSPISGHRSVSWYQQTPGQGLQFLFEYFSETQRNKGNFPGRFSGRQFSNSRSEMNVSTLELGDSALYLCASSLQPGLAGINEQFFGPGTRLTVL.

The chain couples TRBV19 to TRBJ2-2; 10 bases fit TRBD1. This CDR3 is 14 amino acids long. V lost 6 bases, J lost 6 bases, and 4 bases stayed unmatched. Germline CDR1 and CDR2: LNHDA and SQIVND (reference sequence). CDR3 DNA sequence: TGTGCCAGTAGGGGGACAGGGGTAGCCGGGGAGCTGTTTTTT. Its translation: CASRGTGVAGELFF. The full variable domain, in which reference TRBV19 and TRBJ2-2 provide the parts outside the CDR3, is DGGITQSPKYLFRKEGQNVTLSCEQNLNHDAMYWYRQDPGQGLRLIYYSQIVNDFQKGDIAEGYSVSREKKESFPLTVTSAQKNPTAFYLCASRGTGVAGELFFGEGSRLTVL.

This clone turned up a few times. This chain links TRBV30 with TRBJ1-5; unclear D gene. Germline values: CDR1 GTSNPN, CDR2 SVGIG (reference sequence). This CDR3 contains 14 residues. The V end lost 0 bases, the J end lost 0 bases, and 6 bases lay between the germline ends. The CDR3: CAWSVVASNQPQHF. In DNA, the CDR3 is TGTGCCTGGAGTGTCGTGGCTAGCAATCAGCCCCAGCATTTT.

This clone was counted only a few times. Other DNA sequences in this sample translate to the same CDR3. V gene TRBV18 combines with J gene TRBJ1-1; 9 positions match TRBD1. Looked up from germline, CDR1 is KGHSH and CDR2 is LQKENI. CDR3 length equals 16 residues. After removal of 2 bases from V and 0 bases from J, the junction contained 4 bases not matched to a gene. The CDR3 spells CASSPGTGKLNTEAFF. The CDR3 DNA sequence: TGTGCCAGCTCACCAGGGACAGGGAAACTGAACACTGAAGCTTTCTTT.

The DNA for the CDR3 is TGTGCCAGCAGCCCGGGACTAGCGGGTGGGATTAGCTCCTACGAGCAGTACTTC. As protein: CASSPGLAGGISSYEQYF. The rearrangement uses TRBV7-3 and TRBJ2-7; 12 bases agree with TRBD2. CDR3 length equals 18 residues. Germline trimming cut 5 bases from V and 0 bases from J; bases unmatched to any gene: 11. The germline CDR1 and CDR2 sequences are SGHTA and FQGTGA.

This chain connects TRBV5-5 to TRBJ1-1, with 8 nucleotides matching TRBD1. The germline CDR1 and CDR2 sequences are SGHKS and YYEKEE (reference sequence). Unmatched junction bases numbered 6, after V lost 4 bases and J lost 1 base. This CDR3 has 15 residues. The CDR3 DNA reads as TGTGCCAGCAGCACGCTGGACAGGGCGAACACTGAAGCTTTCTTT. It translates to CASSTLDRANTEAFF.

CDR3 nucleotide sequence: TGTGCCAGCAGCGAAACGGGACAGCGAGGAAACACCATATATTTT. This codes for CASSETGQRGNTIYF. V is TRBV9 and J is TRBJ1-3, with 7 bases matching TRBD1. This CDR3 has 15 residues. V was pared by 3 bases and J by 4 bases, with 7 bases of the junction left unmatched. Germline CDR1 is SGDLS and CDR2 is YYNGEE.

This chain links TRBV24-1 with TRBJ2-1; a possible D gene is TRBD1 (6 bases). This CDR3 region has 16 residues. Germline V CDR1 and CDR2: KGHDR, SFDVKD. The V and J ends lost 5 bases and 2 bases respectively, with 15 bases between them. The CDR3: CATSGTDPEAYNEQFF. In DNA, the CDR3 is TGTGCCACCAGTGGGACAGACCCCGAGGCCTACAATGAGCAGTTCTTC.